This is a list of T cell receptor beta chains from one sample in a study of T-cell memory formation after mild COVID-19. TCRdb reprocessed the 5' RACE reads via MiXCR and lists one record per CDR3 protein. The sample consists of roughly 250,000 distinct CDR3 sequences, 15% to 20% of them appearing once. Material: PBMCs or a T cell subset sorted from them (not recorded which). The receptors were gathered from a man aged 18 to 35 who had mild COVID-19 (a few samples of this study predate the infection). Cell type and time point are not known. Each CDR3 is given with its conserved first and last residue. A D gene is named only where the DNA matches it firmly. Rows may omit the clone size; those that give it use once, few, many or a size class.

.,13,TRBJ2-3,TRBV5-4,.,TGTGCCAGCAGTATTACAGGGACGGATACGCAGTATTTT,CASSITGTDTQYF
.,15,TRBJ2-3,TRBV15,.,TGTGCCACCAGCAGAGATCCAGGCCATTCAGATACGCAGTATTTT,CATSRDPGHSDTQYF
.,16,TRBJ1-3,TRBV7-9,.,TGTGCCAGCAGCTTAGGATGGGGAAACTCTGGAAACACCATATATTTT,CASSLGWGNSGNTIYF
few,15,TRBJ2-2,TRBV7-2,TRBD2,TGTGCCAGCAGCTTAGGCAGACTAGCCGGCGGGGAGCTGTTTTTT,CASSLGRLAGGELFF
.,15,TRBJ2-5,TRBV20-1,TRBD2,TGCAGTGCCCACTCGGGGACTAGCGGGGCGGAGACCCAGTACTTC,CSAHSGTSGAETQYF
few,16,TRBJ2-1,TRBV7-9,.,TGTGCCAGCAGCTCCCTACAGGGGGGGAACCTCAATGAGCAGTTCTTC,CASSSLQGGNLNEQFF
.,14,TRBJ2-1,TRBV9,.,TGTGCCAGCAGCGTTTGGGGGACCGACAATGAGCAGTTCTTC,CASSVWGTDNEQFF
few,15,TRBJ1-2,TRBV20-1,TRBD1,TGCAGTGCTCGCCTCACCGACAGGGGGCGAGGGGGCTACACCTTC,CSARLTDRGRGGYTF
.,14,TRBJ2-3,TRBV6-5,.,TGTGCCAGCAGTTACTTCGGCTACACAGATACGCAGTATTTT,CASSYFGYTDTQYF
few,15,TRBJ2-2,TRBV10-3,TRBD1,TGTGCCATCAGCACCGGGACAGGGGGTACCGGGGAGCTGTTTTTT,CAISTGTGGTGELFF
few,14,TRBJ2-1,TRBV12-3/TRBV12-4,TRBD2,TGTGCCAGCAGTCCATGGACTAGCGGCTATGAGCAGTTCTTC,CASSPWTSGYEQFF
many,15,TRBJ1-1,TRBV7-2,.,TGTGCCAGCAGCTTAGTGCCGGAGGTCAACACTGAAGCTTTCTTT,CASSLVPEVNTEAFF
many,16,TRBJ2-3,TRBV2,.,TGTGCCAGCAGTGAAGCATGGCGGATCGGCACAGATACGCAGTATTTT,CASSEAWRIGTDTQYF
.,16,TRBJ2-5,TRBV20-1,TRBD2,TGCAGTGCTAGAGATCGGACTAGCGGGAACCAAGAGACCCAGTACTTC,CSARDRTSGNQETQYF
.,13,TRBJ2-3,TRBV3-1,.,TGTGCCAGCAGCCAAGCAGGTACAGGGACGCAGTATTTT,CASSQAGTGTQYF
many,13,TRBJ2-2,TRBV10-2,.,TGCGCCAGCAGAAAGACAGACACCGGGGAGCTGTTTTTT,CASRKTDTGELFF
.,13,TRBJ2-1,TRBV7-8,TRBD2,TGTGCCAGCGGCCCACTAGCGAGCAATGAGCAGTTCTTC,CASGPLASNEQFF
many,14,TRBJ1-2,TRBV5-6,TRBD1,TGTGCCAGCAGCTTAACCGACAGGGCTGCGGGCTACACCTTC,CASSLTDRAAGYTF
.,15,TRBJ1-2,TRBV12-3/TRBV12-4,.,TGTGCCAGCAGTCTACGACCGCGTAGTGTGGACGGCTACACCTTC,CASSLRPRSVDGYTF
.,11,TRBJ1-6,TRBV7-9,.,TGTGCCAGCAGCTACAATTCACCCCTCCACTTT,CASSYNSPLHF
.,14,TRBJ1-2,TRBV9,.,TGTGCCAGCAGCGCACACCGGGACCAATATGGCTACACCTTC,CASSAHRDQYGYTF
.,16,TRBJ2-3,TRBV6-1,TRBD2,TGTGCCAGCAGGGACACTCCGGGACTATTCACAGATACGCAGTATTTT,CASRDTPGLFTDTQYF
.,14,TRBJ2-5,TRBV12-3/TRBV12-4,.,TGTGCCAGCAGTTTATCACAGGGAGGTGAGACCCAGTACTTC,CASSLSQGGETQYF
few,13,TRBJ1-1,TRBV5-1,TRBD1,TGCGCCAGCAGCGTACAGGGGGGGTCCGAGGCTTTCTTT,CASSVQGGSEAFF
.,15,TRBJ2-2,TRBV4-1,.,TGCGCCAGCAGCCAAGTAACGAGGAACACCGGGGAGCTGTTTTTT,CASSQVTRNTGELFF
.,13,TRBJ2-1,TRBV4-3,.,TGCGCCAGCAGCCAGGGCCATTACAATGAGCAGTTCTTC,CASSQGHYNEQFF
few,15,TRBJ1-1,TRBV4-3,.,TGCGCCAGCAGCCAAGGTCACACCGAATCGGCCGAAGCTTTCTTT,CASSQGHTESAEAFF
many,16,TRBJ1-1,TRBV5-6,TRBD1,TGTGCCAGCAGCCGAAAGGGAAGGGGGCCGGCCACTGAAGCTTTCTTT,CASSRKGRGPATEAFF
.,14,TRBJ2-7,TRBV9,.,TGTGCCAGCAGCGCAGGAGTGATAGGCAACGAGCAGTACTTC,CASSAGVIGNEQYF
few,15,TRBJ2-2,TRBV5-1,.,TGCGCCAGCAGCTTGGCGGGACGTAACACCGGGGAGCTGTTTTTT,CASSLAGRNTGELFF
few,14,TRBJ1-1,TRBV5-4,.,TGTGCCAGCAGCTTGGAGCGGGGTACCACTGAAGCTTTCTTT,CASSLERGTTEAFF
.,15,TRBJ2-1,TRBV6-2/TRBV6-3,TRBD2,TGTGCCAGCAGTTATTTCAGCGGGGGACACAATGAGCAGTTCTTC,CASSYFSGGHNEQFF
.,15,TRBJ2-5,TRBV7-9,TRBD2,TGTGCCAGCAGCTTATCCCTAGCGGGGCACGAGACCCAGTACTTC,CASSLSLAGHETQYF
few,13,TRBJ2-5,TRBV29-1,TRBD1,TGCAGCGTTGATTGGACAGGTCAAGAGACCCAGTACTTC,CSVDWTGQETQYF
few,17,TRBJ2-5,TRBV25-1,TRBD1,TGTGCCAGCAGTGAATATCTGGGACAGGGGTGGCAAGAGACCCAGTACTTC,CASSEYLGQGWQETQYF
few,12,TRBJ1-6,TRBV6-2/TRBV6-3,.,TGTGCCAGCAGATTCCAGGGATCACCCCTCCACTTT,CASRFQGSPLHF
.,15,TRBJ2-1,TRBV20-1,TRBD2,TGCAGTGCCTCGACTAGCGGGGGATATTACAATGAGCAGTTCTTC,CSASTSGGYYNEQFF
.,15,TRBJ1-5,TRBV10-3,.,TGTGCCATCAGTGAGTCGAGAGGTATCAATCAGCCCCAGCATTTT,CAISESRGINQPQHF
.,15,TRBJ1-1,TRBV5-1,TRBD1,TGCGCCAGCAGCTTGACCACAGGGGTTGGCACTGAAGCTTTCTTT,CASSLTTGVGTEAFF
few,12,TRBJ1-2,TRBV5-4,TRBD1,TGTGCCAGCAGCTTCGACAGGGGAGGCTACACCTTC,CASSFDRGGYTF
few,13,TRBJ1-4,TRBV20-1,.,TGCAGTGCTAGTCGCCCACCAGATGAAAAACTGTTTTTT,CSASRPPDEKLFF
.,14,TRBJ2-3,TRBV3-1,.,TGTGCCAGCAGCCCCGGGACCCGTGGTGATACGCAGTATTTT,CASSPGTRGDTQYF
few,19,TRBJ2-6,TRBV25-1,.,TGTGCCAGCAGTCCCGTAATTCGGGACACCCGCTCTGGGGCCAACGTCCTGACTTTC,CASSPVIRDTRSGANVLTF
many,13,TRBJ1-5,TRBV5-1,.,TGCGCCAGCAGCTTGGGGGGGGGTCAGCCCCAGCATTTT,CASSLGGGQPQHF
few,15,TRBJ1-6,TRBV7-3,.,TGTGCCAGCAGCCCGAGCGGGGGGCGAGGTTCACCCCTCCACTTT,CASSPSGGRGSPLHF
few,13,TRBJ2-7,TRBV6-6,.,TGTGCCAGCAGTTACTTGGGCTCCTACGAGCAGTACTTC,CASSYLGSYEQYF
.,13,TRBJ2-3,TRBV19,TRBD1,TGTGCCAGTAGTAAACAGGGGCCAGATACGCAGTATTTT,CASSKQGPDTQYF
.,14,TRBJ2-2,TRBV5-1,.,TGCGCCAGCAGCTATGAGTCCACCTCCGGGGAGCTGTTTTTT,CASSYESTSGELFF
.,15,TRBJ1-2,TRBV6-6,TRBD1,TGTGCCAGCAGTTACTCGAGACAGGGAAGCTATGGCTACACCTTC,CASSYSRQGSYGYTF
.,16,TRBJ1-2,TRBV18,.,TGTGCCAGCTCACCAGCCCGGGACCCAAGCGGGTCGGGCTACACCTTC,CASSPARDPSGSGYTF
many,13,TRBJ2-3,TRBV6-5,.,TGTGCCAGCGGCGCCTACAACACAGATACGCAGTATTTT,CASGAYNTDTQYF